This T cell receptor beta chain derives from a study of CD8 T cells in ankylosing spondylitis. Findings and caveats of the study: One TCR beta motif, made up of roughly eight highly homologous variants, appeared characteristic of ankylosing spondylitis blood. Disease-associated clones were CD8+ and fairly uncommon in peripheral blood.

The germline V gene has CDR1 SGHDN and CDR2 FVKESK. CDR3 length equals 13 residues. TCRdb fed the 5' RACE reads into MiXCR, producing one record per CDR3 protein. This table has 250,000 to 350,000 distinct CDR3 sequences, approximately 8.2% appearing once. A note on this clonotype: Its antigen is as yet unknown. A much larger clone differs by one base, so this may be a read error.

The source is a male donor with ankylosing spondylitis. J is TRBJ1-5 and V is TRBV14; no clear D gene. The sequenced sample consisted of blood, either unsorted or a sorted T cell fraction (not recorded which). This CDR3 reads CDSSANGDQPQHF. The CDR3 DNA follows: TGTGACAGCAGCGCAAACGGGGATCAGCCCCAGCATTTT.